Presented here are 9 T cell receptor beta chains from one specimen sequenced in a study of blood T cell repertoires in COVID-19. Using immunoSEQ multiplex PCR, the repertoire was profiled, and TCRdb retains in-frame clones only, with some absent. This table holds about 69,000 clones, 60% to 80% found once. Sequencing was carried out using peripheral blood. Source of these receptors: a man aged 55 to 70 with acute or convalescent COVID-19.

This chain's CDR3 is CASSLVGGYQETQYF. In DNA, the CDR3 is TGTGCCAGCAGCTTAGTAGGAGGGTACCAAGAGACCCAGTACTTC. The chain uses TRBV7-2 and TRBJ2-5, with D possibly being TRBD2 (6 bases). From germline, CDR1 is SGHTA and CDR2 FQGNSA. The CDR3 runs 15 residues. Trimming took 1 base from V and 0 from J, leaving 9 bases between them.

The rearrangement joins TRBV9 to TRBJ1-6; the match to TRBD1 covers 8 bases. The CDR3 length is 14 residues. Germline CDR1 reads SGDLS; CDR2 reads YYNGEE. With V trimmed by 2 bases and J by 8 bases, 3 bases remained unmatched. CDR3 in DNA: TGTGCCAGCAGCGTCGGACAGGGATATTCACCCCTCCACTTT. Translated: CASSVGQGYSPLHF.

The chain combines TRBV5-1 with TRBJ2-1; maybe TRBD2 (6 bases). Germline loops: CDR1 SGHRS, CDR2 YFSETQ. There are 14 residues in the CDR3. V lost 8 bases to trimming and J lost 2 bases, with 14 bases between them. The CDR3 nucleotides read TGCGCCAGTGGATGGGGGGAGACCTACAATGAGCAGTTCTTC. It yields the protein CASGWGETYNEQFF.

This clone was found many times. The CDR3 reads CASRQGAYEQYF. The CDR3 nucleotides read TGTGCCAGCAGACAGGGGGCATACGAGCAGTACTTC. The chain has TRBV3-1 (or the pseudogene TRBV3-2) and TRBJ2-7, with 9 positions matching TRBD1. V gave up 6 bases and J gave up 4 bases; unmatched junction bases: 1. The CDR3 is 12 amino acids. CDR1 and CDR2 from the germline V gene are LGHDT and YNNKEL (reference sequence).

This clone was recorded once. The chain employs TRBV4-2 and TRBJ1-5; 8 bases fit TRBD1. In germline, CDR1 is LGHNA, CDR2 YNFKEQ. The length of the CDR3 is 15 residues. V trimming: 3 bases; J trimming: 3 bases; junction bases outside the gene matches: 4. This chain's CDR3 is CASSQDRAHNQPQHF. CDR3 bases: TGTGCCAGCAGCCAGGACAGGGCCCACAATCAGCCCCAGCATTTT.

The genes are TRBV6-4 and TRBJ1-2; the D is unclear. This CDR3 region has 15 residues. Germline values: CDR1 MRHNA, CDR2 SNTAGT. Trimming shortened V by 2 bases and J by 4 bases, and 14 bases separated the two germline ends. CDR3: CASSDESGPLYGYTF. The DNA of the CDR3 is TGTGCCAGCAGTGACGAGTCAGGTCCTCTCTATGGCTACACCTTC.

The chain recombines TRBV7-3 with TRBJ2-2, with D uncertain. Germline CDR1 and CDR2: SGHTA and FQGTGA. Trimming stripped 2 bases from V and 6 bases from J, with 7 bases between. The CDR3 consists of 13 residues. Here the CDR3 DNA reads TGTGCCAGCAGCTTACTTTGGCCCGGGGAGCTGTTTTTT. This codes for CASSLLWPGELFF.

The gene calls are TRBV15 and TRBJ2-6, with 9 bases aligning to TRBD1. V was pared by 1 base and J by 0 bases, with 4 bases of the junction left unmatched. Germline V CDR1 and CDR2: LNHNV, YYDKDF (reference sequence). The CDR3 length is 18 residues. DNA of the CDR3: TGTGCCACCAGCAGAGCCGGGACAGGGTACTCTGGGGCCAACGTCCTGACTTTC. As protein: CATSRAGTGYSGANVLTF.

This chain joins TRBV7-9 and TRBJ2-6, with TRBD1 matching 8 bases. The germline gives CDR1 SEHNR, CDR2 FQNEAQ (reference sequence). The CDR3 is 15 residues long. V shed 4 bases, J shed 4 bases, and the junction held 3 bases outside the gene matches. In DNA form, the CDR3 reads TGTGCCAGCAGCTATCAGGGGGCGGGGGCCAACGTCCTGACTTTC. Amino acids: CASSYQGAGANVLTF.